The following is a TCR beta chain sequence with its context. The entry originates in a study of patients and donors after allogeneic stem cell transplantation. TCRdb recomputed calls from the RT-PCR reads with MiXCR, one row per CDR3 protein. The profile covers fewer than 250,000 distinct CDR3 sequences, with roughly 14% appearing a single time and approximately 10% taken by the ten largest. This sequence originates from a human donor who was either an allogeneic HSCT recipient or a stem cell or donor lymphocyte infusion donor (not recorded which). It is not recorded whose cells these are; they may come from a transplant donor. Sequencing used blood, either unsorted or a sorted T cell fraction (not recorded which).

CDR3: CSARVGGNIYEQYF. DNA for the CDR3: TGCAGTGCTAGAGTTGGCGGGAATATCTACGAGCAGTACTTC. The chain is built from TRBV20-1 and TRBJ2-7, with a weak D call TRBD2 (6 bases). The CDR3 extends over 14 amino acids. The germline V and J ends were trimmed by 1 base and 3 bases, with 13 bases remaining between them. The germline gives CDR1 DFQATT, CDR2 SNEGSKA (reference sequence).